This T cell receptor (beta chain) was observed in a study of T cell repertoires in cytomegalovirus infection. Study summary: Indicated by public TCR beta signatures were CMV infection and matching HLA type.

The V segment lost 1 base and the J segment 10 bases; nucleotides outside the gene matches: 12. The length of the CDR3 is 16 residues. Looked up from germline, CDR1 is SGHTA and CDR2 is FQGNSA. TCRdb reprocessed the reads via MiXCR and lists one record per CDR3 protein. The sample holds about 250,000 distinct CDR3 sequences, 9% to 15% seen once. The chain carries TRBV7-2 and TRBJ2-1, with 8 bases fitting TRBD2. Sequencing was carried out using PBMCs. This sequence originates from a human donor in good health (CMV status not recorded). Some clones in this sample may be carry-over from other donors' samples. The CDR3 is CASSLGWGGTRGEQFF. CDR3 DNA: TGTGCCAGCAGCTTAGGCTGGGGAGGGACTAGGGGCGAGCAGTTCTTC.